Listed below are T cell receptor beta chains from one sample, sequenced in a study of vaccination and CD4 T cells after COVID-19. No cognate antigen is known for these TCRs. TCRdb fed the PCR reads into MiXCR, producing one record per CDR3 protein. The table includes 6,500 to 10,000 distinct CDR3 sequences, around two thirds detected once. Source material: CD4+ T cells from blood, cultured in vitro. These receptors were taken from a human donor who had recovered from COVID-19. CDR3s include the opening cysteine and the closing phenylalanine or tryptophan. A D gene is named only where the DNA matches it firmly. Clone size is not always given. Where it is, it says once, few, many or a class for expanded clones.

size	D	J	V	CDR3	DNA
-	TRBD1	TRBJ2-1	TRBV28	CASRPHGQGIDEQFF	TGTGCCAGCAGGCCCCACGGACAGGGGATAGATGAGCAGTTCTTC
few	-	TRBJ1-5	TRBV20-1	CSAGGIGPQHF	TGCAGTGCTGGGGGGATAGGGCCCCAGCATTTT
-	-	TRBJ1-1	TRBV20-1	CSARSGAVEAFF	TGCAGTGCTAGATCGGGGGCGGTGGAAGCTTTCTTT
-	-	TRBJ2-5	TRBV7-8	CASSLGEVETQYF	TGTGCCAGCAGCTTAGGGGAGGTGGAGACCCAGTACTTC
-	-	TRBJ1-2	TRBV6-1	CAVIPPRRLEAGYTF	TGTGCCGTCATACCCCCTCGAAGGCTCGAGGCGGGCTACACCTTC
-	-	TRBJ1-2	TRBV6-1	CASSASIGTNGYGYTF	TGTGCCAGCAGTGCTTCCATAGGGACAAATGGATATGGCTACACCTTC
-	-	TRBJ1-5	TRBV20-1	CSATTGAGHQPQHF	TGCAGTGCTACGACAGGAGCTGGCCATCAGCCCCAGCATTTT
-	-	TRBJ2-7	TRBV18	CASSPPGPSYEQYF	TGTGCCAGCTCCCCTCCGGGCCCTTCCTACGAGCAGTACTTC
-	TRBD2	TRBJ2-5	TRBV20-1	CSASLAGGVTQYF	TGCAGTGCTAGCCTAGCGGGAGGGGTGACCCAGTACTTC
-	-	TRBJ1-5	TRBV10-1	CASSMAGEHQPQHF	TGCGCCAGCAGTATGGCAGGCGAACATCAGCCCCAGCATTTT
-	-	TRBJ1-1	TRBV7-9	CASSLNGGNTEAFF	TGTGCCAGCAGCTTAAACGGGGGGAACACTGAAGCTTTCTTT
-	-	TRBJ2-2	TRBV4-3	CASSLEVGGELFF	TGCGCCAGCAGCCTTGAAGTGGGCGGGGAGCTGTTTTTT
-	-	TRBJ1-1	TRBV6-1	CASGAGTHTEAFF	TGTGCCAGCGGGGCTGGGACGCACACTGAAGCTTTCTTT
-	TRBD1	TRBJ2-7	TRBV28	CASSSPGQGLYEQYF	TGTGCCAGCAGTTCACCGGGACAGGGGTTGTACGAGCAGTACTTC
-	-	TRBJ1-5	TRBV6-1	CASSEQLLLGHQPQHF	TGTGCCAGCAGTGAACAGCTCCTCCTTGGACATCAGCCCCAGCATTTT
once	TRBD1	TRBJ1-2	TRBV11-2	CASSLTPQGAGKYGYTF	TGTGCCAGCAGCTTAACGCCACAGGGGGCAGGGAAATATGGCTACACCTTC
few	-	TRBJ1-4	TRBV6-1	CASKSAGTNEKLFF	TGTGCCAGCAAATCGGCCGGCACCAATGAAAAACTGTTTTTT
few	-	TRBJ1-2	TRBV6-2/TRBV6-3	CATINLQGRGYTF	TGTGCCACCATCAACTTACAGGGCCGTGGCTACACCTTC
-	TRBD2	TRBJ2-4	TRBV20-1	CSAAHSGRVENIQYF	TGCAGTGCCGCTCATAGCGGGAGGGTCGAAAACATTCAGTACTTC
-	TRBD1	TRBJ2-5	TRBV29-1	CSVGRTGEGETQYF	TGCAGCGTTGGAAGGACAGGGGAGGGAGAGACCCAGTACTTC
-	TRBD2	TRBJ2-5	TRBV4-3	CASSQGLAGRETQYF	TGCGCCAGCAGCCAAGGACTAGCGGGGCGAGAGACCCAGTACTTC
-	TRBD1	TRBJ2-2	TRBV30	CAWARDRGMVTGELFF	TGTGCCTGGGCACGTGACAGGGGTATGGTCACCGGGGAGCTGTTTTTT
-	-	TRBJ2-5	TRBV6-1	CASSAGGTQYF	TGTGCCAGCAGTGCGGGTGGGACCCAGTACTTC
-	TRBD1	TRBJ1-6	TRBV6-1	CASGEVGGQGGSSLHF	TGTGCCAGCGGTGAAGTAGGGGGACAGGGAGGCTCATCCCTCCACTTT
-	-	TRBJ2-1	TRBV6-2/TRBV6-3	CASSYSLSSLSNEQFF	TGTGCCAGCAGTTACTCGTTGTCTAGTCTATCCAATGAGCAGTTCTTC
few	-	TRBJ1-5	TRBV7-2	CASSLAGTSSNQPQHF	TGTGCCAGCAGCTTAGCGGGCACGTCGAGCAATCAGCCCCAGCATTTT
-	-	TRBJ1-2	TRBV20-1	CSAPATKGGYTF	TGCAGTGCTCCAGCAACCAAAGGGGGCTACACCTTC
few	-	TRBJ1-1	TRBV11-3	CASSLGRRGKDTEAFF	TGTGCCAGCAGCTTAGGGCGCAGGGGTAAGGACACTGAAGCTTTCTTT
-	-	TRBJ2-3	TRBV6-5	CASSLGAGDTQYF	TGTGCCAGCAGTTTGGGGGCAGGTGATACGCAGTATTTT
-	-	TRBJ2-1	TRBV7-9	CASSLDQGEQFF	TGTGCCAGCAGCTTAGACCAGGGTGAGCAGTTCTTC
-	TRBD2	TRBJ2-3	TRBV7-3	CASSQLAGRGTQYF	TGTGCCAGCAGCCAACTAGCGGGAAGGGGTACGCAGTATTTT
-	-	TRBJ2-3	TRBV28	CASSLLADTQYF	TGTGCCAGCAGTTTATTGGCAGATACGCAGTATTTT
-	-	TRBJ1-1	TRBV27	CASSLKEPLALGAFF	TGTGCCAGCAGTTTAAAGGAACCACTAGCGTTGGGGGCTTTCTTT
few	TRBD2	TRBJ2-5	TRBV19	CASSIGSGGRETQYF	TGTGCCAGTAGTATAGGGAGCGGGGGACGGGAGACCCAGTACTTC
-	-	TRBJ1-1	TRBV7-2	CASSEGPLNTEAFF	TGTGCCAGCAGCGAGGGGCCTTTAAACACTGAAGCTTTCTTT
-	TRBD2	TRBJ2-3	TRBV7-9	CASSLVAGGADTQYF	TGTGCCAGCAGCTTAGTAGCGGGGGGCGCAGATACGCAGTATTTT
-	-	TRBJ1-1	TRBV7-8	CASSLDPGVTEAFF	TGTGCCAGCAGCTTAGATCCGGGGGTCACTGAAGCTTTCTTT
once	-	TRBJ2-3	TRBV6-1	CASSSKGLRTDTQYF	TGTGCCAGCAGCTCGAAAGGGTTAAGGACAGATACGCAGTATTTT
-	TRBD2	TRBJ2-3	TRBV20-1	CSAMSSGFTDTQYF	TGCAGTGCTATGTCTAGCGGATTCACAGATACGCAGTATTTT
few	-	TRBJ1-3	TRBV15	CATSRETTVSGNTIYF	TGTGCCACCAGCAGAGAAACTACCGTCTCTGGAAACACCATATATTTT
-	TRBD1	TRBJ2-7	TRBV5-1	CASRPGTGSIEQYF	TGCGCCAGCAGACCCGGGACAGGGAGTATCGAGCAGTACTTC
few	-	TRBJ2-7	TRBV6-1	CASNGQPSSYEQYF	TGTGCCAGCAATGGACAGCCTTCCTCCTACGAGCAGTACTTC
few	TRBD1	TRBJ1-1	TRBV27	CASSKGQGALNTEAFF	TGTGCCAGCAGTAAGGGACAGGGGGCCCTTAACACTGAAGCTTTCTTT
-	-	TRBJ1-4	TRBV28	CASSIAGAGGEKLFF	TGTGCCAGCAGTATAGCCGGGGCCGGGGGTGAAAAACTGTTTTTT
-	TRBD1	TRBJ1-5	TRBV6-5	CASSYRQGGHQPQHF	TGTGCCAGCAGTTATAGACAGGGAGGACATCAGCCCCAGCATTTT
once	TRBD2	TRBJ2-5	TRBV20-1	CSARKAGSGRSGETQYF	TGCAGTGCTAGAAAAGCGGGGTCTGGCAGGAGTGGTGAGACCCAGTACTTC
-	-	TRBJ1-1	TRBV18	CASSPSREEWAEAFF	TGTGCCAGCTCACCGTCTAGGGAGGAATGGGCTGAAGCTTTCTTT
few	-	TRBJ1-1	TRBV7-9	CASSSHRVMNTEAFF	TGTGCCAGCAGCTCCCACCGTGTGATGAACACTGAAGCTTTCTTT
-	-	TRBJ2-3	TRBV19	CASRLSGDTQYF	TGTGCCAGTAGGCTTAGCGGAGATACGCAGTATTTT
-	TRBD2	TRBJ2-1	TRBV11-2	CASEPAGGYNEQFF	TGTGCCAGCGAGCCAGCGGGGGGATACAATGAGCAGTTCTTC
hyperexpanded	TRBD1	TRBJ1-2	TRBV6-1	CASSERDRGGYTF	TGTGCCAGCAGTGAACGGGACAGGGGGGGCTACACCTTC
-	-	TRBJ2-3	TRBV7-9	CASSLVGPDTQYF	TGTGCCAGCAGCTTAGTTGGGCCAGATACGCAGTATTTT
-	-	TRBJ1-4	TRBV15	CATSRAIRGEKLFF	TGTGCCACCAGCAGAGCTATCCGAGGGGAAAAACTGTTTTTT
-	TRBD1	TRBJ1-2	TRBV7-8	CASSLVGRGRGSLGYTF	TGTGCCAGCAGCTTAGTGGGTAGGGGGCGAGGATCCCTTGGCTACACCTTC
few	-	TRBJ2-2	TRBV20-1	CSARGGGSTGELFF	TGCAGTGCTAGGGGCGGGGGCAGCACCGGGGAGCTGTTTTTT
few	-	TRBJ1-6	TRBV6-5	CASSYSSYNSPLHF	TGTGCCAGCAGTTACAGCTCCTATAATTCACCCCTCCACTTT
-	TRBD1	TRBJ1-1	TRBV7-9	CASRRDSRNTEAFF	TGTGCCAGCAGAAGGGACAGTCGAAACACTGAAGCTTTCTTT